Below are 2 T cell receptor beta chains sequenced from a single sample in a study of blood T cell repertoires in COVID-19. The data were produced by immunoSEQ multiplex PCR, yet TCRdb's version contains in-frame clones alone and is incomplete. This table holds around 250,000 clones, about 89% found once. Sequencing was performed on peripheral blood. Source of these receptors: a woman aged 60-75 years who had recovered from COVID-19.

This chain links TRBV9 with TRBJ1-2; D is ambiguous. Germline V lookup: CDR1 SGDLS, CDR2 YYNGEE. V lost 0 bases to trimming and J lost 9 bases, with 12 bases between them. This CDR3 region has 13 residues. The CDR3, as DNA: TGTGCCAGCAGCGTAGGGCCCCTAGCCAGCTACACCTTC. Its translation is CASSVGPLASYTF.

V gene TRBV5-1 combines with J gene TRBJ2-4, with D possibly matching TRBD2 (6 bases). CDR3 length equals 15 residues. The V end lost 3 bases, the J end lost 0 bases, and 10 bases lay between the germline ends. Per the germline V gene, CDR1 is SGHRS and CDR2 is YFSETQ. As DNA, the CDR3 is TGCGCCAGCAGCTGGGGACTTCTAGCCAAAAACATTCAGTACTTC. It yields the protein CASSWGLLAKNIQYF. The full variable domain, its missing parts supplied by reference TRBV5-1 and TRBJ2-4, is KAGVTQTPRYLIKTRGQQVTLSCSPISGHRSVSWYQQTPGQGLQFLFEYFSETQRNKGNFPGRFSGRQFSNSRSEMNVSTLELGDSALYLCASSWGLLAKNIQYFGAGTRLSVL.